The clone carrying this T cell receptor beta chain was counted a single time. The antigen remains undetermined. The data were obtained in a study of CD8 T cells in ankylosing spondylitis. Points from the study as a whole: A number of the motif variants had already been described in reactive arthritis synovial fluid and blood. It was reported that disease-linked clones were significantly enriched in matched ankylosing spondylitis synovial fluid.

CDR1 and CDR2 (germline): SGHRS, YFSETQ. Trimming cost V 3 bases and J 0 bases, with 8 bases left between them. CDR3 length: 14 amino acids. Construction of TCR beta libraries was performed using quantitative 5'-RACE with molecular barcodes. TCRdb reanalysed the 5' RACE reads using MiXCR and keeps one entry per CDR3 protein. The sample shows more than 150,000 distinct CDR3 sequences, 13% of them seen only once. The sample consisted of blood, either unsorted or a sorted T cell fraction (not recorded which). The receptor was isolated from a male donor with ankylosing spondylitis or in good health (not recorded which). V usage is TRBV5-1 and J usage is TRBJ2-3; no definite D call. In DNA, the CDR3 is TGCGCCAGCAGCTACCGACTGAGCACAGATACGCAGTATTTT. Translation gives CASSYRLSTDTQYF.